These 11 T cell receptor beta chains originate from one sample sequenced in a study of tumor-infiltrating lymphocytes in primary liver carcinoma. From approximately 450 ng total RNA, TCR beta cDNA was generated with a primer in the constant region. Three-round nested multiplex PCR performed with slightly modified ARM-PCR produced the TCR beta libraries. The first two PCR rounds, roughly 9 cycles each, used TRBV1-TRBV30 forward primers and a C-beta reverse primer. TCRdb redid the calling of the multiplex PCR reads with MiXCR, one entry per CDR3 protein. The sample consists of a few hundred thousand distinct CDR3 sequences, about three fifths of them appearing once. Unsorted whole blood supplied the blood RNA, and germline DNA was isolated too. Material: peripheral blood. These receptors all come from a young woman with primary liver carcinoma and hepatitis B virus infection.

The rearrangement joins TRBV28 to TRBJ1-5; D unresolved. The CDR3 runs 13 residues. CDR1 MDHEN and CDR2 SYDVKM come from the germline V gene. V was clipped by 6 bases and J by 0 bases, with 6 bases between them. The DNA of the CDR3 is TGTGCCAGCAGCGCCTATAGCAATCAGCCCCAGCATTTT. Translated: CASSAYSNQPQHF.

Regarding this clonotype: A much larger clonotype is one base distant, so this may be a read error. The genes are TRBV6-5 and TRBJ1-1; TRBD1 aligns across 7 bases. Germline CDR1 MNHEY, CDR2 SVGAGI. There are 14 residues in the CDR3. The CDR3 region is CATFARGLNTGAFF. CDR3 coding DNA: TGTGCCACGTTCGCAAGGGGGCTGAACACTGGAGCTTTCTTT.

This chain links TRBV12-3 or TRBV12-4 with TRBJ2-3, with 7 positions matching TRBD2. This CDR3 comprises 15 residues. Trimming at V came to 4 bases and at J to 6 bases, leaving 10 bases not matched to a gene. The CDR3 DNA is TGTGCCAGCAGTTGGGTAGCGGGCACGGGGGATACGCAGTATTTT. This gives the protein CASSWVAGTGDTQYF.

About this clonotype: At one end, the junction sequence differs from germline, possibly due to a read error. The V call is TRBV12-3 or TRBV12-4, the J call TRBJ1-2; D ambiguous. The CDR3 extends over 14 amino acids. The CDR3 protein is CASSPRPDSTGYIF. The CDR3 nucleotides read TGTGCCAGCAGTCCCAGGCCTGACTCTACGGGTTACATCTTC.

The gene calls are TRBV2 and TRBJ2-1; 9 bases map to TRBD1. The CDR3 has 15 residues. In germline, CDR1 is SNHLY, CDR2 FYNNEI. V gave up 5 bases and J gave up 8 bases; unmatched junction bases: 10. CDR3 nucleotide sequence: TGTGCCAGCAGTTACTCTGGGACAGGGTTGGATGAGCAGTTCTTC. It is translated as CASSYSGTGLDEQFF.

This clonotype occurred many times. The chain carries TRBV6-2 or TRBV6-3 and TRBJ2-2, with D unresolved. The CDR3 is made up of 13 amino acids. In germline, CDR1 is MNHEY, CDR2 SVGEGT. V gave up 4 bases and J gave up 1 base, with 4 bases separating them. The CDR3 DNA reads TGTGCCAGCAGTTTCGTGAACACCGGGGAGCTGTTTTTT. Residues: CASSFVNTGELFF.

DNA for the CDR3: TGTGCCAGCATATACGGGTACGAGCAGTACTTC. Amino acids: CASIYGYEQYF. The chain recombines TRBV6-2 or TRBV6-3 with TRBJ2-7; no definite D call. Germline V gene sequence: CDR1 MNHEY, CDR2 SVGEGT. CDR3 length: 11 amino acids. The V and J ends lost 7 bases and 4 bases respectively, with 8 bases between them.

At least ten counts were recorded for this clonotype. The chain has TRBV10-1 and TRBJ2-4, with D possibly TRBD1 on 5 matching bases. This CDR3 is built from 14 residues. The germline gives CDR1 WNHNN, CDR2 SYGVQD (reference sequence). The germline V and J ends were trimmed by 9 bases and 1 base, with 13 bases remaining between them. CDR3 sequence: CARITRAAKNIQYF. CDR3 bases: TGCGCCAGGATAACCAGGGCCGCCAAAAACATTCAGTACTTC.

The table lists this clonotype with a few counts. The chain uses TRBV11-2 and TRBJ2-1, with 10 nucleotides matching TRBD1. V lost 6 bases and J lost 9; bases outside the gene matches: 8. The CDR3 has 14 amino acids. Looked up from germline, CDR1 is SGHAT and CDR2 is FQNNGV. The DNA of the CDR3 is TGTGCCAGCAGTCTCGGACAGGGGGGGGGTGAGCAGTTCTTC. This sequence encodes CASSLGQGGGEQFF.

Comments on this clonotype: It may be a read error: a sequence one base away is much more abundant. This CDR3 is CAGQGASTEAYF. The DNA for the CDR3 is TGTGCCGGTCAGGGGGCGAGCACTGAAGCTTACTTT. The chain is built from TRBV6-6 and TRBJ1-1; 8 positions agree with TRBD1. Germline loops: CDR1 MNHNY, CDR2 SVGAGI (reference sequence). This CDR3 is built from 12 residues.

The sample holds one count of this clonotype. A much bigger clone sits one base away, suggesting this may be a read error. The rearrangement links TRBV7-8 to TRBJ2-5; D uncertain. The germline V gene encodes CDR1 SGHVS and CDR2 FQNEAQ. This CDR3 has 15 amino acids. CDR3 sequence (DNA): TGTGCCAGCAGCTTAGGGTTTGGATCACAAGAGGCCCAGTACTTC. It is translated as CASSLGFGSQEAQYF.